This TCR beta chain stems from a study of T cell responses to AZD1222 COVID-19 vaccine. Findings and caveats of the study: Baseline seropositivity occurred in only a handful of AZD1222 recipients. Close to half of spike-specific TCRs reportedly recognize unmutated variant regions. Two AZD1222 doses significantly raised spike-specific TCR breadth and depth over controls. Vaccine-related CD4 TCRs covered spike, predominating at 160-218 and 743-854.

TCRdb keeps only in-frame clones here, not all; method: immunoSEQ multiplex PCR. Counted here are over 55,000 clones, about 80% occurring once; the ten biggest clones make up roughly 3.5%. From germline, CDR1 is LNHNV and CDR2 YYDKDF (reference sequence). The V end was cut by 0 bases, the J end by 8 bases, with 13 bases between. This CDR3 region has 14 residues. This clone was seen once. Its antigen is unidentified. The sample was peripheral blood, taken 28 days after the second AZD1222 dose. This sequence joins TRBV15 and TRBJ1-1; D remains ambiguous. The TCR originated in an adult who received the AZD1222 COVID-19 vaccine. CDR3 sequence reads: CATSRDGPTSEAFF. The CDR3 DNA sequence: TGTGCCACCAGCAGAGATGGTCCAACCTCCGAAGCTTTCTTT.